Shown below are 9 T cell receptor beta chains from a single sample sequenced in a study of read filtering for tumor transcriptome and immune sequencing. The library was built from about 370 ng RNA with molecular barcoded adaptors for alpha/delta and beta/gamma chains. In TCRdb, the reads were re-called with MiXCR into one record per CDR3 protein. There are more than 35,000 distinct CDR3 sequences in the sample; about 14% occur only once, and 18% lies in the top ten. The sample was a population of CD138-negative cells sorted from bone marrow. Every receptor here comes from a donor at least 40 years old with multiple myeloma.

This clonotype appeared many times. This sequence joins TRBV20-1 and TRBJ2-1; 7 positions match TRBD1. CDR3 size: 14 residues. Unmatched junction bases numbered 6, after V lost 2 bases and J lost 5 bases. Germline V gives CDR1 DFQATT, CDR2 SNEGSKA (reference sequence). CDR3 DNA sequence: TGCAGTGCTAGAACACAGGGGAAGGACAATGAGCAGTTCTTC. This encodes CSARTQGKDNEQFF.

Comment on this clonotype: Just one base apart from a much larger clone, this may be a read error. The chain recombines TRBV5-1 with TRBJ1-1; tentatively, D is TRBD1 (6 bases). The CDR3 has 15 amino acids. Germline V CDR1 and CDR2: SGHRS, YFSETQ. The CDR3 DNA is TGCGCCAGCAGCTTGGCACAGGGCCCGAACACTGAAGCTCTCTTT. Amino acid sequence: CASSLAQGPNTEALF.

This clonotype showed up many times. The chain has TRBV2 and TRBJ2-7; D unclear. Trimming pared 3 bases from V and 1 base from J, leaving 1 base between. Germline V gene lookup returns CDR1 SNHLY and CDR2 FYNNEI. The length of the CDR3 is 11 residues. CDR3 protein: CASSDSYEQYF. For the CDR3, the DNA is TGTGCCAGCAGTGATTCCTACGAGCAGTACTTC.

This clonotype has a count of ten or more. The chain has TRBV7-3 and TRBJ2-3, with 12 positions matching TRBD2. The CDR3 contains 16 residues. CDR1 and CDR2 from the germline V gene are SGHTA and FQGTGA. J was trimmed by 7 bases and V by 2 bases; bases with no gene match: 7. Here the CDR3 reads CASSLELAGGAYTQYF. CDR3 sequence (DNA): TGTGCCAGCAGCTTAGAACTAGCGGGGGGCGCGTATACGCAGTATTTT.

The DNA for the CDR3 is TGTGCCAGCAGCTTAGAGGGCGGGTTTCAGCCCCAGCATTTT. Translated: CASSLEGGFQPQHF. The J gene is TRBJ1-5, the V gene TRBV7-2; D is unclear. The CDR3 has 14 amino acids. The germline gives CDR1 SGHTA, CDR2 FQGNSA. V lost 1 base and J 6 bases, leaving 10 bases between the germline ends.

Details on this clonotype: Just one base apart from a much larger clone, this may be a read error. V is TRBV7-2 and J is TRBJ2-7; D is unresolved. CDR1 is SGHTA, CDR2 FQGNSA, per germline. This CDR3 comprises 16 residues. CDR3: CAGSAARHVPAYEQYF. The CDR3 DNA is TGTGCCGGCAGCGCCGCCCGACATGTACCGGCCTACGAGCAGTACTTC.

This clonotype was detected ten times or more. Here the CDR3 reads CSARRLAGPYADTQYF. In DNA form, the CDR3 reads TGCAGTGCTAGACGACTAGCGGGGCCATACGCAGATACGCAGTATTTT. J is TRBJ2-3 and V is TRBV20-1; 11 bases align to TRBD2. V lost 2 bases and J lost 4; bases outside the gene matches: 8. The CDR3 has 16 residues. In germline, CDR1 is DFQATT, CDR2 SNEGSKA (reference sequence).

This clonotype was seen repeatedly, ten times or more. The genes are TRBV20-1 and TRBJ2-7; tentative D call: TRBD1 (5 bases). V was cut by 1 base and J by 3 bases, with 13 bases left in between. Germline lookup yields CDR1 DFQATT and CDR2 SNEGSKA (reference sequence). The CDR3 covers 14 residues. This CDR3 reads CSARALDTVYEQYF. In DNA, the CDR3 is TGCAGTGCTAGAGCTTTGGACACAGTCTACGAGCAGTACTTC.

This clonotype was found many times. V is TRBV29-1 and J is TRBJ2-1; D perhaps matches TRBD1 (6 bases). V was pared by 5 bases and J by 0 bases, with 14 bases between. CDR1 and CDR2 from the germline V gene are SQVTM and ANQGSEA. The CDR3 totals 15 residues. Here the CDR3 DNA reads TGCAGCGTTTTCGGACAGACCAACTCCTACAATGAGCAGTTCTTC. This codes for CSVFGQTNSYNEQFF.